This entry concerns a single T cell receptor (beta chain). Its cognate antigen is unknown. TCRdb re-called the 5' RACE reads; every CDR3 protein appears as one record, without DNA. The sample has 400,000 to 500,000 distinct CDR3 sequences. The sample comes from a study of monozygotic twins with inflammatory bowel disease. Study observations and caveats: Twins classed as concordant or discordant showed no difference in repertoire similarity, possibly from limited power. Support for any single strong IBD-associated signal or clonotype was not found.

CDR1 and CDR2 from the germline V gene are DFQATT and SNEGSKA (reference sequence). The CDR3 consists of 14 residues. The material sequenced was blood. This chain links TRBV20-1 with TRBJ2-7; as DNA is missing, the TRBD2 call by TCRdb cannot be tested. This receptor was obtained from a human donor with ulcerative colitis or Crohn's disease, or a healthy co-twin of an affected twin (not recorded which). The chain's CDR3 is CSARDRKRTYEQYF.